Below are 2 T cell receptor beta chains sequenced from a single sample in a study. MiXCR was run by TCRdb on the 5' RACE reads, yielding one entry per CDR3 protein. Of more than 6,000 distinct CDR3 sequences in the sample, approximately 52% were seen once. Sequenced material: naive CD4+ T cells sorted from a lymph node. Stated subset: naive CD4+ T cells, CD4+CD45RA+CD25-. These receptors came from a female donor with breast cancer.

The sample holds a few counts of this clonotype. This chain links TRBV5-1 with TRBJ2-3; 7 nucleotides match TRBD1. This CDR3 comprises 16 residues. Germline V lookup: CDR1 SGHRS, CDR2 YFSETQ. Trimming removed 3 bases from V and 1 base from J; junction bases left unmatched: 8. In DNA, the CDR3 is TGCGCCAGCAGCTCATACAGGGGAGCGGGCACAGATACGCAGTATTTT. Amino acid sequence: CASSSYRGAGTDTQYF.

About this clonotype itself: The germline gene is not matched at one end of the junction; a read error may be the cause. The rearrangement links TRBV4-2 to TRBJ2-3; D gene ambiguous. The CDR3 is 13 amino acids. CDR1 and CDR2 from the germline V gene are LGHNA and YNFKEQ. The DNA of the CDR3 is TGCGCCAGCAGCCTACTTGTAGGAGATACGCAGTATTTT. Protein sequence: CASSLLVGDTQYF.